Listed below are T cell receptor beta chains from one sample, sequenced in a study of blood T cell repertoires in COVID-19. This table comes from immunoSEQ multiplex PCR, and its TCRdb copy is limited to in-frame clones, with some not included. The repertoire consists of hundreds of thousands of clones, with 65% to 85% occurring once and the leading ten covering approximately 4.6%. Sequenced: PBMCs or T cells enriched from blood (not recorded which). These TCRs come from a young man with acute COVID-19. Both conserved end residues are part of each CDR3. A D gene is named only where the DNA matches it firmly. Clone size is not always given. Where it is, it says once, few, many or a class for expanded clones.

cdr3_aa	cdr3_nt	clone_size	v_call	j_call	d_call
CASSLWGGTSNQPQHF	TGTGCCAGCAGTTTGTGGGGCGGAACTTCCAATCAGCCCCAGCATTTT	-	TRBV27	TRBJ1-5	-
CAISESVGGADIEAFF	TGTGCCATCAGTGAGTCGGTCGGGGGGGCCGATATTGAAGCTTTCTTT	-	TRBV10-3	TRBJ1-1	-
CTSSPHSVTQETQYF	TGTACCAGCAGCCCTCACTCGGTCACCCAAGAGACCCAGTACTTC	-	TRBV9	TRBJ2-5	-
CASSWGYRGVSTEAFF	TGTGCCAGCAGCTGGGGGTACAGGGGAGTGAGCACTGAAGCTTTCTTT	-	TRBV7-2	TRBJ1-1	TRBD1
CASSWGGGSYEQYF	TGTGCCAGCAGCTGGGGCGGGGGCTCCTACGAGCAGTACTTC	-	TRBV5-5	TRBJ2-7	TRBD2
CASGQAGVTPEAFF	TGTGCCAGCGGCCAGGCAGGGGTAACGCCTGAAGCTTTCTTT	-	TRBV27	TRBJ1-1	-
CASSPQGTAHGYTF	TGTGCCAGCAGCCCCCAAGGGACAGCCCATGGCTACACCTTC	-	TRBV7-2	TRBJ1-2	TRBD1
CASSSLDRGGAGYTF	TGTGCCAGCAGCTCCCTGGACAGGGGAGGAGCTGGCTACACCTTC	-	TRBV5-4	TRBJ1-2	TRBD1
CASSVHVLGGLKKLFF	TGTGCCAGTAGTGTCCATGTCCTGGGGGGATTAAAAAAACTGTTTTTT	-	TRBV19	TRBJ1-4	-
CASRPATSREQYF	TGTGCCAGCAGGCCGGCGACTAGCCGAGAGCAGTACTTC	-	TRBV6-6	TRBJ2-7	TRBD2
CASRPPGPLNYGYTF	TGTGCCAGTAGGCCCCCGGGTCCGTTAAACTATGGCTACACCTTC	-	TRBV19	TRBJ1-2	-
CASSLRESSGNTIYF	TGCGCCAGCAGCTTGCGGGAAAGCTCTGGAAACACCATATATTTT	few	TRBV5-1	TRBJ1-3	-
CASSLAVLTEAFF	TGTGCCAGCAGCTTAGCCGTATTGACTGAAGCTTTCTTT	once	TRBV11-1	TRBJ1-1	-
CASSSSRTEAFF	TGTGCCAGCAGCAGCTCCCGAACTGAAGCTTTCTTT	-	TRBV11-2	TRBJ1-1	-
CASSSGTTYEQYF	TGTGCCAGCAGTTCCGGGACTACCTACGAGCAGTACTTC	-	TRBV28	TRBJ2-7	TRBD2
CASSSRDRGLYEQYF	TGTGCCAGCAGCTCCCGGGACAGGGGACTCTACGAGCAGTACTTC	-	TRBV13	TRBJ2-7	TRBD1
CASSYSSGGAYEQYF	TGTGCCAGCAGTTACTCTAGCGGGGGGGCCTACGAGCAGTACTTC	-	TRBV6-5	TRBJ2-7	TRBD2
CASSGQGIAKNIQYF	TGTGCCAGCTCAGGACAGGGGATAGCCAAAAACATTCAGTACTTC	-	TRBV18	TRBJ2-4	TRBD1
CASSFQASGTGELFF	TGTGCCAGCAGCTTTCAGGCTAGCGGCACCGGGGAGCTGTTTTTT	-	TRBV7-9	TRBJ2-2	TRBD2
CASSFDTGRTDTQYF	TGTGCCAGCAGTTTTGACACAGGGCGCACAGATACGCAGTATTTT	-	TRBV6-5	TRBJ2-3	-
CASSLRGGLHF	TGTGCCAGCAGCCTACGGGGGGGACTCCACTTT	-	TRBV5-6	TRBJ1-6	-
CASGLGTFQPQHF	TGTGCTAGTGGTTTGGGGACATTCCAGCCCCAGCATTTT	-	TRBV12-5	TRBJ1-5	-
CASSGQGLTEAFF	TGTGCCAGTAGCGGACAGGGCCTCACTGAAGCTTTCTTT	-	TRBV19	TRBJ1-1	TRBD1
CASSQAGMISGNTIYF	TGTGCCAGCAGCCAAGCAGGAATGATCTCTGGAAACACCATATATTTT	-	TRBV4-2	TRBJ1-3	-
CASSLRGGDEKLFF	TGCGCCAGCAGCTTGAGGGGCGGGGACGAAAAACTGTTTTTT	-	TRBV5-1	TRBJ1-4	-
CASSLQPTSGSYNEQFF	TGTGCCAGCAGCTTACAGCCAACTAGCGGGTCCTACAATGAGCAGTTCTTC	-	TRBV11-2	TRBJ2-1	TRBD2
CATSHRELESGELFF	TGTGCCACCAGCCACAGGGAATTGGAGTCCGGGGAGCTGTTTTTT	-	TRBV15	TRBJ2-2	-
CAIPLEPGQPYEQYF	TGTGCCATCCCCTTGGAACCGGGACAGCCCTACGAGCAGTACTTC	-	TRBV2	TRBJ2-7	TRBD1
CASSFPTASWGYTF	TGTGCCAGCAGCTTCCCTACAGCTTCGTGGGGCTACACCTTC	few	TRBV7-9	TRBJ1-2	-
CASSQAGGPNYGYTF	TGTGCCAGCAGCCAGGCAGGGGGCCCGAACTATGGCTACACCTTC	-	TRBV3-1/TRBV3-2	TRBJ1-2	TRBD1
CASSLEANSYEQYF	TGCGCCAGCAGCTTGGAAGCAAACTCCTACGAGCAGTACTTC	once	TRBV5-1	TRBJ2-7	-
CASTGGRAFF	TGTGCCAGCACGGGGGGAAGAGCTTTCTTT	-	TRBV2	TRBJ1-1	-
CASKKLAGGTDTQYF	TGTGCCAGTAAAAAACTCGCGGGGGGCACAGATACGCAGTATTTT	-	TRBV19	TRBJ2-3	TRBD2
CASSPIKEYTEAFF	TGTGCCAGCAGCCCAATAAAGGAGTACACTGAAGCTTTCTTT	-	TRBV11-2	TRBJ1-1	-
CASSPFNEQFF	TGTGCCAGCAGCCCGTTCAATGAGCAGTTCTTC	-	TRBV11-2	TRBJ2-1	-